Below are 14 T cell receptor beta chains sequenced from a single sample in a study of OX40 agonist ivuxolimab in advanced cancers. The repertoire was sequenced with immunoSEQ multiplex PCR; TCRdb's copy has only in-frame clones and lacks some. The sample comprises around 100,000 clones, around nine tenths of which are singletons, and around 0.16% rests with the top ten. Sample: CD4+ or CD8+ T cells sorted from blood, taken in a trial of the OX40 agonist ivuxolimab. All receptors derive from an adult with an advanced solid tumor such as melanoma, head and neck, liver or kidney cancer.

Of note for this clone: Because the CDR3's place on the DNA is in doubt, the DNA is left out and the CDR3 is given as listed by TCRdb. This chain links TRBV19 with TRBJ1-6. The CDR3 numbers 14 amino acids, ends counted. Germline V CDR1 and CDR2: LNHDA, SQIVND (reference sequence). CDR3: CASTSGSYNSPLHF.

The chain joins TRBV19 to TRBJ2-4; either TRBD1 or TRBD2 may supply D (5 bases each). V was cut by 1 base and J by 9 bases, with 10 bases left in between. Germline CDR1 and CDR2: LNHDA and SQIVND (reference sequence). CDR3 length equals 13 residues. This chain's CDR3 is CASSIVAGGIQYF. The CDR3 nucleotides are TGTGCCAGTAGTATAGTAGCTGGGGGCATTCAGTACTTC.

The chain combines TRBV5-4 with TRBJ1-4; D is unresolved. The germline gives CDR1 SGHNT, CDR2 YYREEE (reference sequence). The CDR3 runs 15 residues. Trimming shortened V by 2 bases and J by 5 bases, and 13 bases separated the two germline ends. CDR3 bases: TGTGCCAGCAGCTTAGGGCTGAGCGAAAATGAAAAACTGTTTTTT. This sequence encodes CASSLGLSENEKLFF.

The chain employs TRBV28 and TRBJ2-7; TRBD1 aligns across 8 bases. V was pared by 0 bases and J by 1 base, with 2 bases of the junction left unmatched. The CDR3 has 15 residues. Germline-derived CDR1 and CDR2 are MDHEN and SYDVKM. CDR3 in DNA: TGTGCCAGCAGTTTATGGGGGACAGGTTCCTACGAGCAGTACTTC. Encoded protein: CASSLWGTGSYEQYF.

The chain employs TRBV9 and TRBJ2-3; perhaps TRBD2 as D (5 bases). With 3 bases removed from V and 0 bases from J, the gap between germline ends came to 14 bases. This CDR3 is built from 16 residues. Germline CDR1 and CDR2: SGDLS and YYNGEE. CDR3: CASSGTLLLSTDTQYF. The DNA of the CDR3 is TGTGCCAGCAGCGGGACTCTTCTCTTGAGCACAGATACGCAGTATTTT. Full variable domain (remainder filled in from reference TRBV9 and TRBJ2-3): DSGVTQTPKHLITATGQRVTLRCSPRSGDLSVYWYQQSLDQGLQFLIQYYNGEERAKGNILERFSAQQFPDLHSELNLSSLELGDSALYFCASSGTLLLSTDTQYFGPGTRLTVL.

The count of this clone is one. The chain couples TRBV19 to TRBJ2-2; unclear D gene. Trimming left V 1 base short and J 9 bases short, with 6 bases between. Germline loops: CDR1 LNHDA, CDR2 SQIVND (reference sequence). The CDR3 is made up of 12 amino acids. The CDR3 region is CASSIARWELFF. CDR3 in DNA: TGTGCCAGTAGTATAGCCCGGTGGGAGCTGTTTTTT.

The chain carries TRBV9 and TRBJ2-3, with 9 positions matching TRBD2. The CDR3 totals 16 residues. Germline V CDR1 and CDR2: SGDLS, YYNGEE. The trim removed 4 bases at V and 2 bases at J, leaving 8 bases unmatched. This CDR3 reads CASSPAGGAHTDTQYF. The CDR3 nucleotides read TGTGCCAGCAGCCCCGCGGGGGGGGCACACACAGATACGCAGTATTTT.

V usage is TRBV29-1 and J usage is TRBJ1-6; the D gene is possibly TRBD1 (5 bases). Germline V lookup: CDR1 SQVTM, CDR2 ANQGSEA. This CDR3 comprises 12 residues. Trimming took off 5 bases at V and 7 bases at J, with 9 bases between the two ends. Here the CDR3 reads CSVRDGNSPLHF. The DNA for the CDR3 is TGCAGCGTTAGGGACGGAAATTCACCCCTCCACTTT.

The chain joins TRBV28 to TRBJ2-7; TRBD1 might be the D (6 bases). Trimming took off 3 bases at V and 7 bases at J, with 16 bases between the two ends. This CDR3 spans 14 amino acids. Germline V gene lookup returns CDR1 MDHEN and CDR2 SYDVKM. The CDR3 DNA sequence: TGTGCCAGCAGTTTCAGAGACAGGCTAGGAGAGCAGTACTTC. Translating it yields CASSFRDRLGEQYF.

J is TRBJ2-5 and V is TRBV4-1, with TRBD2 identical over 13 bases. The germline V gene has CDR1 MGHRA and CDR2 YSYEKL. The CDR3 extends over 15 amino acids. Trimming at V came to 5 bases and at J to 5 bases, leaving 5 bases not matched to a gene. The DNA of the CDR3 is TGCGCCAGCAGCGAGACTAGCGGGGGGTGGGAGACCCAGTACTTC. Encoded protein: CASSETSGGWETQYF.

J is TRBJ2-5 and V is TRBV11-2, with 7 bases lining up with TRBD2. CDR1 is SGHAT, CDR2 FQNNGV, per germline. J lost 5 bases, V lost 3 bases, and 9 bases had no gene match. The CDR3 totals 15 residues. CDR3: CASSFGRARGETQYF. The CDR3 bases are TGTGCCAGCAGCTTTGGGAGGGCGAGAGGGGAGACCCAGTACTTC.

The rearrangement uses TRBV2 and TRBJ1-4, with D possibly TRBD1 on 5 matching bases. Germline CDR1 reads SNHLY; CDR2 reads FYNNEI. V was shortened by 5 bases and J by 6 bases, with 25 bases between the two germline ends. The length of the CDR3 is 18 residues. The CDR3 reads CASSRLLGGGTYYEKLFF. In DNA form, the CDR3 reads TGTGCCAGCAGTCGTTTGCTTGGCGGAGGGACCTACTATGAAAAACTGTTTTTT.

In DNA form, the CDR3 reads TGTGCCTGGGGTCAAGATACGCAGTATTTT. Translation gives CAWGQDTQYF. The chain carries TRBV30 and TRBJ2-3, with no clear D. Per germline, CDR1 GTSNPN and CDR2 SVGIG (reference sequence). The CDR3 is 10 amino acids. Between the trimmed V and J ends, which lost 5 bases and 5 bases, there was a span of 5 bases.

In DNA, the CDR3 is TGTGCCAGCAGCGTATCTCCAATTAAAACGAACACTGAAGCTTTCTTT. Translation gives CASSVSPIKTNTEAFF. V is TRBV9 and J is TRBJ1-1, with D hard to call. Germline V gene sequence: CDR1 SGDLS, CDR2 YYNGEE. The CDR3 contains 16 residues. Trimming pared 1 base from V and 1 base from J, leaving 14 bases between.